This T cell receptor beta chain derives from a study of T cell repertoires in aging, cancer and after chemotherapy. Germline V gives CDR1 DFQATT, CDR2 SNEGSKA (reference sequence). The CDR3 totals 14 residues. J lost 0 bases, V lost 5 bases, and 4 bases had no gene match. TCR beta rearrangements were amplified from peripheral blood genomic DNA. Multiplex touch-down PCR with TRB-A/B primers amplified rearranged V-D-J TRB sequences. TCRdb re-called the multiplex PCR reads with MiXCR, one entry per CDR3 protein. The sample carries about 2,300 distinct CDR3 sequences, 22% recorded once. The TCR originated in a human donor with a blood cancer. Sequencing was done on a sample of blood. The V gene is TRBV20-1, the J gene TRBJ2-1, with TRBD2 matching over 7 bases. The CDR3 DNA sequence: TGCAGTGCTTGGGACTACCTCTCCTACAATGAGCAGTTCTTC. Its translation: CSAWDYLSYNEQFF.